This TCR beta chain was profiled in a study of Graves' ophthalmopathy and Graves' hyperthyroidism. A remark on this clonotype: Just one base apart from a much larger clone, this may be a read error.

Germline values: CDR1 DFQATT, CDR2 SNEGSKA (reference sequence). The CDR3 sequence is 19 residues long. V dropped 2 bases and J dropped 0; count of bases not matched to a gene: 11. Amplified TCR beta CDR3 regions were obtained using RNA transcripts as template. Investigators did first-round RT-PCR with HTBI primers, then second-round multiplex PCR. TCRdb reprocessed the multiplex PCR reads via MiXCR and lists one record per CDR3 protein. The sample comprises 500,000 to 700,000 distinct CDR3 sequences, roughly 39% of which are singletons, and about 4.1% rests with the top ten. Sequencing used peripheral blood or thyroid tissue (not recorded which). This chain connects TRBV20-1 to TRBJ2-5, with TRBD2 matching 14 bases. This TCR derives from an adult man with Graves' hyperthyroidism. The CDR3 DNA reads TGCAGTGCTAGACGACTGGGACTAGCGGGAGTAGGGGACCAAGAGACCCAGTACTTC. Residues: CSARRLGLAGVGDQETQYF.